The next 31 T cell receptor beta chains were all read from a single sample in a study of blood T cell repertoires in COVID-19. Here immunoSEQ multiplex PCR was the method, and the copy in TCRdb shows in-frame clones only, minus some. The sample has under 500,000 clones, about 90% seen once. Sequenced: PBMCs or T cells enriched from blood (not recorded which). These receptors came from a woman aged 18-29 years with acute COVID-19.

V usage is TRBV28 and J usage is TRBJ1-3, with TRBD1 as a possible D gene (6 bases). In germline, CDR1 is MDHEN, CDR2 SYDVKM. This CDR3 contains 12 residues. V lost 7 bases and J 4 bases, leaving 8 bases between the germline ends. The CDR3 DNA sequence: TGTGCCAGCAAAGACAGGGGAAACACCATATATTTT. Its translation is CASKDRGNTIYF.

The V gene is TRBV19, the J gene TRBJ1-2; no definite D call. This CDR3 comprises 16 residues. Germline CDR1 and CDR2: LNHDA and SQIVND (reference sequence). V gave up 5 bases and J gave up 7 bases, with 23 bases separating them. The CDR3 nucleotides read TGTGCCAGTAGTCACCTCTTGGGCAGGTTCGGTGGTGGCTACACCTTC. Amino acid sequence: CASSHLLGRFGGGYTF.

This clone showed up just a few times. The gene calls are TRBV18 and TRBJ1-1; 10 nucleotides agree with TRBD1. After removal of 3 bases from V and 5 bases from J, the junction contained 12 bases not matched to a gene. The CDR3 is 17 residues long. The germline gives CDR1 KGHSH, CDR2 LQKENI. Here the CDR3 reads CASSPSGTGAVSTEAFF. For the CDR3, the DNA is TGTGCCAGCTCACCGTCCGGGACAGGGGCGGTTAGTACTGAAGCTTTCTTT.

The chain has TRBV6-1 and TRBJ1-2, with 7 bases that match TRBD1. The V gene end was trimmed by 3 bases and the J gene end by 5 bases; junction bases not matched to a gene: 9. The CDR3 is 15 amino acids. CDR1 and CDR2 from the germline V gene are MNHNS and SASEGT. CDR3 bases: TGTGCCAGCAGTGACCCGGTGGGACAGACGTATGGCTACACCTTC. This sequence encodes CASSDPVGQTYGYTF.

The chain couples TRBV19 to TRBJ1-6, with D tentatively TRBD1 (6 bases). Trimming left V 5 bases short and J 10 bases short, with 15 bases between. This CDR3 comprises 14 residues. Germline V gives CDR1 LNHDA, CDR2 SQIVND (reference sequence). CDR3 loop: CASSLIRGDSPLHF. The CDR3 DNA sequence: TGTGCCAGTAGTCTAATCAGGGGAGACTCACCCCTCCACTTT. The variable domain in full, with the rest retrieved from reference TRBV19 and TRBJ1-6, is DGGITQSPKYLFRKEGQNVTLSCEQNLNHDAMYWYRQDPGQGLRLIYYSQIVNDFQKGDIAEGYSVSREKKESFPLTVTSAQKNPTAFYLCASSLIRGDSPLHFGNGTRLTVT.

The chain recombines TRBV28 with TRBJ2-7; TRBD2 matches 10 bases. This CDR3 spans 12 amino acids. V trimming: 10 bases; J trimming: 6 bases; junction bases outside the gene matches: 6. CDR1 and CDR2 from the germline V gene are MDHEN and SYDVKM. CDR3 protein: CATRLAGAEQYF. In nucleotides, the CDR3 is TGTGCCACCCGGCTAGCGGGAGCCGAGCAGTACTTC.

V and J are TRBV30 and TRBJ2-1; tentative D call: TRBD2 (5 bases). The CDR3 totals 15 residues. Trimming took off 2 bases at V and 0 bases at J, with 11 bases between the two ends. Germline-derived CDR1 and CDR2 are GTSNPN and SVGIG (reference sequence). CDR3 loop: CAWSPRGNSYNEQFF. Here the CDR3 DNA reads TGTGCCTGGAGTCCTCGGGGTAACTCCTACAATGAGCAGTTCTTC.

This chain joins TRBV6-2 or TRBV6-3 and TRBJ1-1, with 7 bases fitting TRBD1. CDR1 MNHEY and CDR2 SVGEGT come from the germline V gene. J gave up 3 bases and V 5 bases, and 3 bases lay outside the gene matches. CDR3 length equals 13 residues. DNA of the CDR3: TGTGCCAGCAGTGAGACAGGGTACACTGAAGCTTTCTTT. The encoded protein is CASSETGYTEAFF.

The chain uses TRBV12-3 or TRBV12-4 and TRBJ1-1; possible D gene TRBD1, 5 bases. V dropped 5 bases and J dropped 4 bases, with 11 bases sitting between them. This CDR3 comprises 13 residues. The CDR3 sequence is CASSPQGGTEAFF. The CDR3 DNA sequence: TGTGCCAGCAGTCCGCAGGGTGGCACTGAAGCTTTCTTT.

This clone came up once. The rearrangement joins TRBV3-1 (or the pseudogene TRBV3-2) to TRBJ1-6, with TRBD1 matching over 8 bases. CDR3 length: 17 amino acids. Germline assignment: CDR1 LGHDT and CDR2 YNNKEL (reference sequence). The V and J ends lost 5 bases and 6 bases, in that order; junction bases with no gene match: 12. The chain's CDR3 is CASSTFPGGKGNSPLHF. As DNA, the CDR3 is TGTGCCAGCAGCACCTTCCCAGGGGGCAAAGGTAATTCACCCCTCCACTTT.

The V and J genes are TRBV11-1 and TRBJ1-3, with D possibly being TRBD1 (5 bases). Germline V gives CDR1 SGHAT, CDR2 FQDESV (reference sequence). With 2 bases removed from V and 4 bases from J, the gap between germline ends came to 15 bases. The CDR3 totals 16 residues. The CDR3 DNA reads TGTGCCAGCAGCTTAAACAGGATGAATCTGGGAAACACCATATATTTT. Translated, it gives CASSLNRMNLGNTIYF. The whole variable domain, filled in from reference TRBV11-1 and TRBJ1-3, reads EAEVAQSPRYKITEKSQAVAFWCDPISGHATLYWYRQILGQGPELLVQFQDESVVDDSQLPKDRFSAERLKGVDSTLKIQPAELGDSAMYLCASSLNRMNLGNTIYFGEGSWLTVV.

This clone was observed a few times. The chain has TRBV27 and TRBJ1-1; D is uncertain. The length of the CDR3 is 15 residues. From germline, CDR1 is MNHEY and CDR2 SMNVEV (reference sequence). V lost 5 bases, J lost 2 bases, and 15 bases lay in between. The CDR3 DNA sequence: TGTGCCAGCAGTGCCACGAGGCCGGTCAACACTGAAGCTTTCTTT. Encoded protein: CASSATRPVNTEAFF.

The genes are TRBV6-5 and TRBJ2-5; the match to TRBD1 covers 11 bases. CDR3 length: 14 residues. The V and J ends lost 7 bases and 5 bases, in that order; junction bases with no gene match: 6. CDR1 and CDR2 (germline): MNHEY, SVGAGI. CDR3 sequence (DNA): TGTGCCAGCACTGGACAGGGGGCTGGTGAGACCCAGTACTTC. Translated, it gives CASTGQGAGETQYF.

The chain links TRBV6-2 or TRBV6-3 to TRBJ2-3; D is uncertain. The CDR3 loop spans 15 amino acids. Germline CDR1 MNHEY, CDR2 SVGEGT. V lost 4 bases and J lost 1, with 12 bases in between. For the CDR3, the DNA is TGTGCCAGCAGTTCCCATAGCAGACGCACAGATACGCAGTATTTT. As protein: CASSSHSRRTDTQYF.

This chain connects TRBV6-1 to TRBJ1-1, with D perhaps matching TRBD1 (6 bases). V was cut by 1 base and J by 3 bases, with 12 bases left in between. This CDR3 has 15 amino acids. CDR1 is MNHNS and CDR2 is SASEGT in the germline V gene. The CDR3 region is CASSEGRKGDTEAFF. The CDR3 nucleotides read TGTGCCAGCAGTGAAGGCAGAAAGGGGGACACTGAAGCTTTCTTT.

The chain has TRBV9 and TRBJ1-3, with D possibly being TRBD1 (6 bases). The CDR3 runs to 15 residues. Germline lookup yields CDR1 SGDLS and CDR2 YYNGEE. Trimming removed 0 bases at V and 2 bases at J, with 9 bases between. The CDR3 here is CASSVGDMPGNTIYF. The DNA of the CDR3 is TGTGCCAGCAGCGTAGGGGACATGCCTGGAAACACCATATATTTT.

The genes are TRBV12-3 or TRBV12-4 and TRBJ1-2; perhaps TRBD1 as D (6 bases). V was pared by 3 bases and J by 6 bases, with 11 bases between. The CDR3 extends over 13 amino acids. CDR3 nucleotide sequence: TGTGCCAGCAGTTTGGCCAGGGGAGATGGCTACACCTTC. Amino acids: CASSLARGDGYTF.

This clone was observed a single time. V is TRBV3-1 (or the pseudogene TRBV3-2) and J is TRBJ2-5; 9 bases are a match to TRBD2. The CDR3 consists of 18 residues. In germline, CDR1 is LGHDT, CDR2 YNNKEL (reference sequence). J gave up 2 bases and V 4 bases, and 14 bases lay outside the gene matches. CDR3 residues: CASSRQSLLAGSQETQYF. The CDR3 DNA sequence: TGTGCCAGCAGCCGCCAATCCCTTCTAGCGGGGAGTCAAGAGACCCAGTACTTC.

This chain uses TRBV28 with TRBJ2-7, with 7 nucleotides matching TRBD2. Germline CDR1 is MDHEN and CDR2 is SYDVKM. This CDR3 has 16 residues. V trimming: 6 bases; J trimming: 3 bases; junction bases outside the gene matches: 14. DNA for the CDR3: TGTGCCAGCAGCAACAGCGGGACCCAGTCTAACTACGAGCAGTACTTC. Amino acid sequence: CASSNSGTQSNYEQYF.

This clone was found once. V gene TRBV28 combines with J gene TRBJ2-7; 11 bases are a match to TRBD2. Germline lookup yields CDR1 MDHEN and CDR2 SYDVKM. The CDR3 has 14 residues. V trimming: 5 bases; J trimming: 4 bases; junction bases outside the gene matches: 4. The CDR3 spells CASSRLAGRYEQYF. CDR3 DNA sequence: TGTGCCAGCAGTCGACTAGCGGGAAGATACGAGCAGTACTTC.

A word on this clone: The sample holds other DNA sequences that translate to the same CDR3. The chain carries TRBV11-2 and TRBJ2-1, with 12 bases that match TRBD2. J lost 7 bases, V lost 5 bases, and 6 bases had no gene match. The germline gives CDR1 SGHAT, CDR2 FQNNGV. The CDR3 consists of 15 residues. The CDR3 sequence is CASSLGTSGLNEQFF. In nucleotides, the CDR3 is TGTGCCAGCAGCCTTGGGACTAGCGGGCTGAATGAGCAGTTCTTC.

CDR3 residues: CASGTGQGTFATF. Here the CDR3 DNA reads TGTGCCAGCGGAACGGGACAGGGAACATTCGCAACCTTC. The gene calls are TRBV3-1 (or the pseudogene TRBV3-2) and TRBJ1-2, with 9 bases fitting TRBD1. V was pared by 8 bases and J by 14 bases, with 15 bases of the junction left unmatched. The CDR3 extends over 13 amino acids. CDR1 is LGHDT, CDR2 YNNKEL, per germline (reference sequence).

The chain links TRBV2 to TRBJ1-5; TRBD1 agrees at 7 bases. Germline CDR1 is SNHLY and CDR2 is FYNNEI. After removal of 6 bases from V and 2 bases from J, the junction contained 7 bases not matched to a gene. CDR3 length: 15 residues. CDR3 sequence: CASSRDSAGNQPQHF. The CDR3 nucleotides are TGTGCCAGCAGCAGGGACAGTGCGGGCAATCAGCCCCAGCATTTT.

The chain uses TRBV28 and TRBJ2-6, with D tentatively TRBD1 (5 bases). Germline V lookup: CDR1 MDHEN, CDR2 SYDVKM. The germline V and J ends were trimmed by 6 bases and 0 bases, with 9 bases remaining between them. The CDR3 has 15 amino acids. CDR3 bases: TGTGCCAGCAGCTCAGGGAACTCTGGGGCCAACGTCCTGACTTTC. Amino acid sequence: CASSSGNSGANVLTF.

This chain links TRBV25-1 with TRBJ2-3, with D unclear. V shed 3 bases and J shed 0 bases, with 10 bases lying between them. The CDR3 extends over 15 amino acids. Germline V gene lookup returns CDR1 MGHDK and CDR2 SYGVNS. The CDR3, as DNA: TGTGCCAGCAGTGATAGCAGAATTAGCACAGATACGCAGTATTTT. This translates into CASSDSRISTDTQYF.

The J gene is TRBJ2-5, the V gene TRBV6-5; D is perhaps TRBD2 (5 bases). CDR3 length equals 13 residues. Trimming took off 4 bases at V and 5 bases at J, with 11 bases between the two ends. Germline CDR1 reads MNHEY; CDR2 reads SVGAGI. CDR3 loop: CASSSLRGETQYF. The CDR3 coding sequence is TGTGCCAGCAGTTCTCTGCGAGGGGAGACCCAGTACTTC.

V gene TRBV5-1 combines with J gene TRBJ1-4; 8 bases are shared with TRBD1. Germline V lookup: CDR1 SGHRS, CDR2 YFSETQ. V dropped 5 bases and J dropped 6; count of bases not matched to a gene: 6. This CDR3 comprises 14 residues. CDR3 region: CASSQTGVDEKLFF. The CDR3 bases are TGCGCCAGCAGTCAGACAGGGGTAGATGAAAAACTGTTTTTT.

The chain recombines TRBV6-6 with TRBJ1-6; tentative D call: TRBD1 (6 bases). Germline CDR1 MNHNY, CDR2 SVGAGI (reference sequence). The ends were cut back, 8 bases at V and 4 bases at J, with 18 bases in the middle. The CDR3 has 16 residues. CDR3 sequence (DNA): TGTGCCAGCCTCTTGAGGAGACAGGTGTATAATTCACCCCTCCACTTT. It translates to CASLLRRQVYNSPLHF.

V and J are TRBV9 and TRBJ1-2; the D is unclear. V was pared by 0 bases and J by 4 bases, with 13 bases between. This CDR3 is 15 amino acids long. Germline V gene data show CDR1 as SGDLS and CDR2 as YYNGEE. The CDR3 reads CASSVADRLAYGYTF. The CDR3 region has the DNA TGTGCCAGCAGCGTAGCTGACCGACTAGCCTATGGCTACACCTTC.

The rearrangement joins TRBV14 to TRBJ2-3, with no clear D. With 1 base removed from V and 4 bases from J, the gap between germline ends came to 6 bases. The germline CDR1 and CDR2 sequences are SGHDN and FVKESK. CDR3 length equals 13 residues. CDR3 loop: CASSQGLADTQYF. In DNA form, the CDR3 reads TGTGCCAGCAGCCAAGGTCTCGCAGATACGCAGTATTTT.

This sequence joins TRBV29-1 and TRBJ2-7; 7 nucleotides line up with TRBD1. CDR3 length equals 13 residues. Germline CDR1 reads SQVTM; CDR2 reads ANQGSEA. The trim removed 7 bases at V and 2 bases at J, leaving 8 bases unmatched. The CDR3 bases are TGCAGCGCAAGGACAGGCACTGCCTACGAGCAGTACTTC. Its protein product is CSARTGTAYEQYF.